This T cell receptor (beta chain) was retrieved from a study of beta chain features in type 1 diabetes. A remark on this clone: Its antigen is not identified.

What was sequenced were expressed TCRB transcripts, since all of the isolated RNA had been reverse transcribed. TCRdb keeps only in-frame clones here, not all; method: immunoSEQ multiplex PCR. The top ten clones hold 0.29% of a sample with about 53,000 clones, under 75% of them seen once. Study-wide results and caveats: A moderate, significant TCRB CDR3 shortening appeared in type 1 diabetes across four CD4+ subsets.

This clonotype was sampled from a woman aged 25 to 45 with type 1 diabetes. The sample was stem cell memory CD4+ T cells from blood.

For the CDR3, the DNA is TGCAGCGTTGGGCCGGGCACTGAAGCTTTCTTT. It is translated as CSVGPGTEAFF. V is TRBV29-1 and J is TRBJ1-1; D unresolved. The ends were cut back, 4 bases at V and 4 bases at J, with 7 bases in the middle. CDR1 is SQVTM and CDR2 is ANQGSEA in the germline V gene. The CDR3 runs 11 residues.